This TCR beta chain was recovered during a study of cytomegalovirus exposure and HLA in healthy donors. General study points: Other equally common chains were less clonally expanded than HLA-associated TCR beta chains, a later analysis showed.

Notes on this clone: Its antigen remains unknown.

This CDR3 has 14 residues. Trimming removed 5 bases from V and 0 bases from J, with 8 bases in between. The germline V gene encodes CDR1 WSHSY and CDR2 SAAADI. Vbeta (60) and Jbeta (13) primers were used in the PCR. Sequenced by immunoSEQ multiplex PCR; TCRdb stores in-frame clones only, minus some. Altogether 65,000 to 85,000 clones are present, 86% being singletons, with the ten largest covering roughly 2%. The sequence was obtained from a woman younger than 45 in good health and CMV-seronegative. V usage is TRBV10-2 and J usage is TRBJ2-1; no reliable D call. The sequenced material came from PBMCs. CDR3 bases: TGCGCCAGCAGTCAAAGGAGCTCCTACAATGAGCAGTTCTTC. Its protein product is CASSQRSSYNEQFF.